This T cell receptor beta chain was captured by sequencing in a study of cytomegalovirus exposure and HLA in healthy donors. Assay used: immunoSEQ multiplex PCR; TCRdb lists only in-frame clones, some missing. This table has some 310,000 clones, 88% appearing once. The CDR3 runs 15 residues. V lost 4 bases, J lost 4 bases, and 7 bases stayed unmatched. Germline CDR1 MGHDK, CDR2 SYGVNS. Sequenced: PBMCs. V usage is TRBV25-1 and J usage is TRBJ1-3; 7 nucleotides match TRBD1. This clonotype originated in a man aged 25-45 years in good health and CMV-seronegative. The CDR3 sequence is CASSAQGGSGNTIYF. The CDR3 bases are TGTGCCAGCAGTGCTCAGGGGGGTTCGGGAAACACCATATATTTT.